This T cell receptor (beta chain) was captured by sequencing in a study of blood T cell repertoires in COVID-19. Across the whole study: Researchers got acute and convalescent COVID-19 samples from the United States, Italy and Spain.

Here immunoSEQ multiplex PCR was the method, and the copy in TCRdb shows in-frame clones only, minus some. This table has about 76,000 clones, 70% to 90% appearing once. The germline V gene encodes CDR1 SGHAT and CDR2 FQNNGV. V lost 2 bases and J lost 0, with 11 bases in between. The CDR3 covers 15 residues. The J gene is TRBJ2-7, the V gene TRBV11-2, with D maybe TRBD2 (5 bases). The TCR sequence derives from a woman aged 60 to 75 with acute or convalescent COVID-19. Sample: peripheral blood. CDR3 DNA sequence: TGTGCCAGCAGCTTAAACAGCGGCGTCTCCTACGAGCAGTACTTC. Residues: CASSLNSGVSYEQYF.